A selection of T cell receptor beta chains follows, all from one sample in a study of cytomegalovirus exposure and HLA in healthy donors. Clones were read by immunoSEQ multiplex PCR, and TCRdb kept only the in-frame ones, dropping some. Of 90,000 to 120,000 clones in the sample, 76% were seen once. The sequenced sample consisted of PBMCs. Every receptor here comes from a woman aged 18-29 years in good health and CMV-seropositive. Each CDR3 is given with its conserved first and last residue. A D gene is named only where the DNA matches it firmly. Clone size is shown for a subset of rows, as once, few, many or a class of expanded clone.

V,D,size,J,CDR3,DNA
TRBV15,TRBD1,medium-sized,TRBJ2-7,CATSRETGSSYEQYF,TGTGCCACCAGCAGAGAGACAGGGTCTTCCTACGAGCAGTACTTC
TRBV5-1,TRBD1,-,TRBJ1-4,CASSLADRDNEKLFF,TGCGCCAGCAGCTTGGCAGACAGGGATAATGAAAAACTGTTTTTT
TRBV10-3,-,-,TRBJ2-1,CAIRSAWGGSYNEQFF,TGTGCCATCAGATCCGCTTGGGGAGGCTCCTACAATGAGCAGTTCTTC
TRBV30,-,-,TRBJ1-4,CAWSVPMEKLFF,TGTGCCTGGAGTGTACCTATGGAAAAACTGTTTTTT
TRBV5-1,TRBD1,-,TRBJ2-7,CASSLALGQGAVQYF,TGCGCCAGCAGCTTGGCCCTTGGACAGGGGGCAGTGCAGTACTTC
TRBV9,TRBD1,few,TRBJ2-7,CASSEPGGWQYF,TGTGCCAGCAGCGAGCCAGGGGGATGGCAGTACTTC
TRBV18,-,-,TRBJ1-1,CASSPVGQNTEAFF,TGTGCCAGCTCACCAGTGGGACAGAACACTGAAGCTTTCTTT
TRBV7-3,TRBD2,-,TRBJ2-1,CASSFGLAGSYNEQFF,TGTGCCAGCAGCTTCGGACTAGCGGGTTCCTACAATGAGCAGTTCTTC
TRBV6-1,TRBD2,-,TRBJ2-3,CASSELAGASDTQYF,TGTGCCAGCAGTGAGTTAGCGGGAGCGTCAGATACGCAGTATTTT
TRBV6-5,-,-,TRBJ2-5,CASSYSTGQETQYF,TGTGCCAGCAGTTACTCGACTGGCCAAGAGACCCAGTACTTC
TRBV6-5,TRBD2,-,TRBJ2-7,CASRGTRFDEQYF,TGTGCCAGCAGGGGGACTAGGTTTGACGAGCAGTACTTC
TRBV5-6,TRBD2,-,TRBJ2-5,CASSIGPTSGKETQYF,TGTGCCAGCAGTATTGGACCCACTAGCGGGAAGGAGACCCAGTACTTC
TRBV19,-,-,TRBJ2-7,CASSSPGNSYEQYF,TGTGCCAGTAGTTCCCCAGGGAATTCCTACGAGCAGTACTTC
TRBV13,-,-,TRBJ2-7,CASSLGALYEQYF,TGTGCCAGCAGCTTAGGAGCCCTCTACGAGCAGTACTTC
TRBV18,-,-,TRBJ1-1,CASSPPSGRAGTEAFF,TGTGCCAGCTCACCACCTAGTGGTCGGGCGGGTACTGAAGCTTTCTTT